The present entry profiles one TCR beta chain with its context. Sequencing used immunoSEQ multiplex PCR; TCRdb keeps in-frame clones, though not all of them. The data show about 83,000 clones, roughly 82% seen once. This specimen belongs to a study of blood T cell repertoires in COVID-19. Germline V gives CDR1 LNHDA, CDR2 SQIVND (reference sequence). Trimming left V 3 bases short and J 4 bases short, with 18 bases between. The CDR3 is made up of 16 amino acids. The TCR comes from an elderly woman with active or convalescent COVID-19. The rearrangement uses TRBV19 and TRBJ1-2; possible D gene TRBD1, 5 bases. The source material was peripheral blood. CDR3 in amino acids: CASSIPGGAPLYGYTF. The DNA for the CDR3 is TGTGCCAGTAGTATTCCTGGAGGGGCTCCTCTCTATGGCTACACCTTC. The whole variable domain, remainder taken from reference TRBV19 and TRBJ1-2, is DGGITQSPKYLFRKEGQNVTLSCEQNLNHDAMYWYRQDPGQGLRLIYYSQIVNDFQKGDIAEGYSVSREKKESFPLTVTSAQKNPTAFYLCASSIPGGAPLYGYTFGSGTRLTVV.